A selection of T cell receptor beta chains follows, all from one sample in a study of T cell repertoires in cytomegalovirus infection. TCRdb re-derived calls from the reads in MiXCR, one entry per CDR3 protein. The sample yields under 850,000 distinct CDR3 sequences, under 40% seen once. Sequencing was performed on PBMCs. Receptors originate from a human donor in good health (CMV status not recorded). Some clones in this sample may be carry-over from other donors' samples. The CDR3 runs from the conserved cysteine through the conserved F or W. Fields, in order: D gene, clone size, J gene, V gene, CDR3 protein, CDR3 DNA. The D gene is left open where the match is weak. A row's size may be missing; if present it is once, few, many or a size class.

d_call: TRBD2
clone_size: -
j_call: TRBJ2-3
v_call: TRBV19
cdr3_aa: CASIIASGSTDTQYF
cdr3_nt: TGTGCCAGTATTATCGCTAGCGGGAGTACAGATACGCAGTATTTT

d_call: -
clone_size: few
j_call: TRBJ2-5
v_call: TRBV7-3
cdr3_aa: CASIRGRLQGLGETQYF
cdr3_nt: TGTGCCAGCATCCGGGGGAGGCTCCAGGGATTGGGAGAGACCCAGTACTTC

d_call: -
clone_size: -
j_call: TRBJ1-5
v_call: TRBV7-2
cdr3_aa: CASSPLGEPQHF
cdr3_nt: TGTGCCAGCAGCCCACTGGGGGAGCCCCAGCATTTT

d_call: -
clone_size: few
j_call: TRBJ2-2
v_call: TRBV6-6
cdr3_aa: CASSRTVINTGELFF
cdr3_nt: TGTGCCAGCAGTCGGACAGTGATAAACACCGGGGAGCTGTTTTTT

d_call: -
clone_size: -
j_call: TRBJ2-3
v_call: TRBV15
cdr3_aa: CATSRGRNKGEDTQYF
cdr3_nt: TGTGCCACCAGCAGAGGTAGAAATAAGGGGGAGGATACGCAGTATTTT

d_call: -
clone_size: -
j_call: TRBJ1-3
v_call: TRBV7-9
cdr3_aa: CASSPSDHTIYF
cdr3_nt: TGTGCCAGCAGCCCATCAGATCACACCATATATTTT

d_call: -
clone_size: -
j_call: TRBJ1-5
v_call: TRBV25-1
cdr3_aa: CASSEGLSNQPQHF
cdr3_nt: TGTGCCAGCAGTGAAGGACTAAGCAATCAGCCCCAGCATTTT

d_call: -
clone_size: -
j_call: TRBJ2-7
v_call: TRBV10-3
cdr3_aa: CAISEGGRGYEQYF
cdr3_nt: TGTGCCATCAGTGAGGGCGGCCGGGGTTACGAGCAGTACTTC

d_call: TRBD2
clone_size: few
j_call: TRBJ2-1
v_call: TRBV27
cdr3_aa: CAAGLAGGYNEQFF
cdr3_nt: TGTGCCGCTGGACTAGCGGGAGGTTACAATGAGCAGTTCTTC

d_call: -
clone_size: -
j_call: TRBJ2-7
v_call: TRBV28
cdr3_aa: CASSTSGNEQYF
cdr3_nt: TGTGCCAGCAGTACTTCCGGAAACGAGCAGTACTTC

d_call: TRBD1
clone_size: many
j_call: TRBJ2-7
v_call: TRBV19
cdr3_aa: CATHAGTANEQYF
cdr3_nt: TGTGCCACTCATGCCGGGACAGCAAACGAGCAGTACTTC

d_call: TRBD1
clone_size: -
j_call: TRBJ1-5
v_call: TRBV2
cdr3_aa: CASTPGDRGQPQHF
cdr3_nt: TGTGCCAGCACCCCTGGGGACAGGGGCCAGCCCCAGCATTTT

d_call: -
clone_size: -
j_call: TRBJ2-5
v_call: TRBV20-1
cdr3_aa: CSAREGAGRGRLGQETQYF
cdr3_nt: TGCAGTGCTAGAGAGGGGGCAGGGAGGGGAAGGTTGGGCCAAGAGACCCAGTACTTC

d_call: -
clone_size: -
j_call: TRBJ2-2
v_call: TRBV7-9
cdr3_aa: CASSLPPRDIFF
cdr3_nt: TGTGCCAGCAGCTTACCCCCGCGGGATATTTTTTTT

d_call: -
clone_size: -
j_call: TRBJ1-5
v_call: TRBV28
cdr3_aa: CASSFPDGRNQPQHF
cdr3_nt: TGTGCCAGCAGTTTCCCGGACGGAAGGAATCAGCCCCAGCATTTT

d_call: -
clone_size: many
j_call: TRBJ1-5
v_call: TRBV19
cdr3_aa: CASSEHSRGDNQPQHF
cdr3_nt: TGTGCCAGTAGTGAACACAGCCGCGGGGACAATCAGCCCCAGCATTTT

d_call: -
clone_size: many
j_call: TRBJ2-6
v_call: TRBV7-2
cdr3_aa: CASNHGRTFSGANVLTF
cdr3_nt: TGTGCCAGCAACCATGGCAGGACTTTCTCTGGGGCCAACGTCCTGACTTTC

d_call: -
clone_size: few
j_call: TRBJ1-1
v_call: TRBV28
cdr3_aa: CASSLRSLGNTEAFF
cdr3_nt: TGTGCCAGCAGTTTAAGAAGTCTCGGGAACACTGAAGCTTTCTTT

d_call: TRBD1
clone_size: few
j_call: TRBJ1-3
v_call: TRBV6-5
cdr3_aa: CASSHRTGRTADLGNTIYF
cdr3_nt: TGTGCCAGCAGCCACCGGACAGGACGGACCGCGGACTTAGGAAACACCATATATTTT

d_call: TRBD2
clone_size: -
j_call: TRBJ2-1
v_call: TRBV28
cdr3_aa: CASSLWELGGSGAYNEQFF
cdr3_nt: TGTGCCAGCAGTTTATGGGAGTTGGGCGGGAGCGGTGCGTACAATGAGCAGTTCTTC

d_call: TRBD2
clone_size: -
j_call: TRBJ2-7
v_call: TRBV19
cdr3_aa: CASTQTSGNLYEQYF
cdr3_nt: TGTGCCAGTACCCAGACTAGCGGGAACCTCTACGAGCAGTACTTC

d_call: TRBD2
clone_size: few
j_call: TRBJ2-7
v_call: TRBV7-2
cdr3_aa: CASSLDPGLVGHEQYF
cdr3_nt: TGTGCCAGCAGCTTGGACCCGGGACTAGTCGGCCACGAGCAGTACTTC

d_call: -
clone_size: -
j_call: TRBJ1-1
v_call: TRBV7-2
cdr3_aa: CASSLLLLREAFF
cdr3_nt: TGTGCCAGCAGCTTATTATTATTACGCGAAGCTTTCTTT

d_call: -
clone_size: -
j_call: TRBJ1-4
v_call: TRBV12-3/TRBV12-4
cdr3_aa: CASSSQGPGEKLFF
cdr3_nt: TGTGCCAGCAGTTCACAGGGTCCCGGGGAAAAACTGTTTTTT

d_call: -
clone_size: -
j_call: TRBJ1-2
v_call: TRBV7-9
cdr3_aa: CASSLDGPRQYGYTF
cdr3_nt: TGTGCCAGCAGCTTAGATGGACCGCGGCAATATGGCTACACCTTC

d_call: -
clone_size: -
j_call: TRBJ2-6
v_call: TRBV27
cdr3_aa: CASSWAGSSGANVLTF
cdr3_nt: TGTGCCAGCAGTTGGGCAGGGAGCTCTGGGGCCAACGTCCTGACTTTC

d_call: TRBD2
clone_size: -
j_call: TRBJ2-3
v_call: TRBV7-6
cdr3_aa: CASSRIRDYTDTQYF
cdr3_nt: TGTGCCAGCTCTAGGATCAGGGACTACACAGATACGCAGTATTTT

d_call: TRBD1
clone_size: few
j_call: TRBJ2-6
v_call: TRBV7-9
cdr3_aa: CASSRFQGANGANVLTF
cdr3_nt: TGTGCCAGCAGCCGTTTTCAGGGGGCGAACGGGGCCAACGTCCTGACTTTC

d_call: -
clone_size: once
j_call: TRBJ2-3
v_call: TRBV20-1
cdr3_aa: CSARDPPYDTQYF
cdr3_nt: TGCAGTGCTAGAGACCCCCCTTACGACACGCAGTATTTT

d_call: -
clone_size: few
j_call: TRBJ2-7
v_call: TRBV27
cdr3_aa: CASTSLGLGLNSYEQYF
cdr3_nt: TGTGCCAGCACCTCCCTAGGACTCGGCCTGAACTCCTACGAGCAGTACTTC

d_call: -
clone_size: many
j_call: TRBJ2-1
v_call: TRBV11-1
cdr3_aa: CASSLAGSDEQFF
cdr3_nt: TGTGCCAGCAGCTTAGCAGGGAGCGATGAGCAGTTCTTC

d_call: -
clone_size: -
j_call: TRBJ1-5
v_call: TRBV4-1
cdr3_aa: CASSQVKGSNQPQHF
cdr3_nt: TGCGCCAGCAGCCAAGTTAAAGGCAGCAATCAGCCCCAGCATTTT

d_call: -
clone_size: many
j_call: TRBJ2-3
v_call: TRBV30
cdr3_aa: CARDRDLDDTQYF
cdr3_nt: TGTGCCCGAGACCGGGACCTAGATGATACGCAGTATTTT

d_call: -
clone_size: many
j_call: TRBJ2-7
v_call: TRBV7-2
cdr3_aa: CASSNQGWEQYF
cdr3_nt: TGTGCCAGCAGCAACCAGGGCTGGGAGCAGTACTTC

d_call: TRBD2
clone_size: -
j_call: TRBJ2-5
v_call: TRBV7-2
cdr3_aa: CASSQPTSVEETQYF
cdr3_nt: TGTGCCAGCAGCCAACCTACTAGCGTGGAAGAGACCCAGTACTTC

d_call: -
clone_size: -
j_call: TRBJ1-6
v_call: TRBV7-8
cdr3_aa: CASSFRQGRGSYNSPLHF
cdr3_nt: TGTGCCAGCAGCTTCCGTCAGGGGAGGGGCTCCTATAATTCACCCCTCCACTTT